These 20 T cell receptor beta chains were sequenced from one sample in a study of OX40 agonist ivuxolimab in advanced cancers. The data were produced by immunoSEQ multiplex PCR, yet TCRdb's version contains in-frame clones alone and is incomplete. The table has roughly 41,000 clones, about 90% seen once. The sequences come from CD4+ or CD8+ T cells sorted from blood, collected in a trial of the OX40 agonist ivuxolimab. The receptors stem from an adult with an advanced solid tumor such as melanoma, head and neck, liver or kidney cancer.

V and J are TRBV29-1 and TRBJ1-3; D call uncertain. Germline CDR1 SQVTM, CDR2 ANQGSEA. V lost 4 bases to trimming and J lost 0 bases, with 7 bases between them. The CDR3 sequence is 13 residues long. Written as DNA, the CDR3 is TGCAGCGTTGTTGTTAACTCTGGAAACACCATATATTTT. It specifies CSVVVNSGNTIYF.

J is TRBJ2-5 and V is TRBV6-5; TRBD1 matches at 8 bases. Germline CDR1 is MNHEY and CDR2 is SVGAGI. The CDR3 extends over 15 amino acids. With V trimmed by 5 bases and J by 9 bases, 14 bases remained unmatched. CDR3: CASSKQGGAGVAQYF. In DNA, the CDR3 is TGTGCCAGCAGTAAACAGGGGGGAGCGGGTGTGGCCCAGTACTTC.

The V and J genes are TRBV9 and TRBJ2-3; 8 bases agree with TRBD2. Germline trimming cut 0 bases from V and 2 bases from J; bases unmatched to any gene: 5. The V gene's germline CDR1 is SGDLS and CDR2 YYNGEE. This CDR3 has 16 amino acids. In DNA form, the CDR3 reads TGTGCCAGCAGCGTAGTAGCGGGGAGTCCCACAGATACGCAGTATTTT. This translates into CASSVVAGSPTDTQYF.

The chain employs TRBV7-2 and TRBJ1-4; a weak D match, TRBD1 (5 bases). The CDR3 sequence is 14 residues long. V dropped 5 bases and J dropped 7 bases, with 14 bases sitting between them. In germline, CDR1 is SGHTA, CDR2 FQGNSA. The chain's CDR3 is CASSPGGSGEKLFF. In DNA form, the CDR3 reads TGTGCCAGCAGCCCCGGGGGGTCGGGTGAAAAACTGTTTTTT. Drawing the rest from reference TRBV7-2 and TRBJ1-4, the complete variable domain is GAGVSQSPSNKVTEKGKDVELRCDPISGHTALYWYRQSLGQGLEFLIYFQGNSAPDKSGLPSDRFSAERTGGSVSTLTIQRTQQEDSAVYLCASSPGGSGEKLFFGSGTQLSVL.

This clone was observed a few times. The rearrangement uses TRBV5-1 and TRBJ1-3; D ambiguous. Germline V gene lookup returns CDR1 SGHRS and CDR2 YFSETQ. CDR3 length: 13 amino acids. Deletions cut 4 bases from V and 1 base from J, with 6 bases between. DNA of the CDR3: TGCGCCAGCAGCACCGGGTCTGGAAACACCATATATTTT. Its protein product is CASSTGSGNTIYF.

The V call is TRBV7-3, the J call TRBJ1-4, with a tentative D call TRBD1 (5 bases). CDR1 SGHTA and CDR2 FQGTGA come from the germline V gene. This CDR3 spans 13 amino acids. The chain's CDR3 is CARPRGDRLKLFF. CDR3 bases: TGTGCTAGACCGAGAGGGGACCGTTTGAAACTGTTTTTT.

This chain joins TRBV5-1 and TRBJ2-5, with D hard to call. The tail of the sequence fits TRBJ2-7 better, so the J call may be wrong. The CDR3 loop spans 13 amino acids. Germline V gene sequence: CDR1 SGHRS, CDR2 YFSETQ. The CDR3 spells CASSLIVEDEQYF. The CDR3 nucleotides are TGCGCCAGCAGCTTAATTGTCGAGGACGAGCAGTACTTC.

This rearrangement joins TRBV28 to TRBJ1-6, with a tentative D call TRBD1 (5 bases). The CDR3 is 16 amino acids. Germline V lookup: CDR1 MDHEN, CDR2 SYDVKM. Trimming took 6 bases from V and 2 from J, leaving 14 bases between them. CDR3 bases: TGTGCCAGCAGAGTTGAGGGGCGGACCTATAATTCACCCCTCCACTTT. Translating gives CASRVEGRTYNSPLHF.

V usage is TRBV30 and J usage is TRBJ2-3; D possibly uses TRBD1 or TRBD2 (5 bases each). Germline V gene sequence: CDR1 GTSNPN, CDR2 SVGIG (reference sequence). This CDR3 is 15 amino acids long. V dropped 1 base and J dropped 0 bases, with 11 bases sitting between them. The CDR3 loop is CAWSDTGRSTDTQYF. The CDR3 region has the DNA TGTGCCTGGAGTGACACGGGACGAAGCACAGATACGCAGTATTTT.

V gene TRBV27 combines with J gene TRBJ2-7; perhaps TRBD1 as D (6 bases). This CDR3 has 18 amino acids. Trimming left V 4 bases short and J 7 bases short, with 29 bases between. CDR1 and CDR2 (germline): MNHEY, SMNVEV (reference sequence). CDR3 residues: CASSSRPPQGRMAWEQYF. CDR3 nucleotides: TGTGCCAGCAGTTCCCGCCCCCCCCAGGGGCGGATGGCATGGGAGCAGTACTTC.

The genes are TRBV12-5 and TRBJ2-7, with 12 bases matching TRBD2. After removal of 2 bases from V and 2 bases from J, the junction contained 10 bases not matched to a gene. Germline V gene sequence: CDR1 LGHNT, CDR2 FRNRAP. The length of the CDR3 is 18 residues. The DNA of the CDR3 is TGTGCTAGTGGTTTGTCCCCGACTAGCGGGAGCGCTACCTACGAGCAGTACTTC. It codes for CASGLSPTSGSATYEQYF.

The chain carries TRBV28 and TRBJ1-3; weak D call: TRBD1 (5 bases). This CDR3 contains 14 residues. V was shortened by 2 bases and J by 0 bases, with 5 bases between the two germline ends. CDR1 and CDR2 from the germline V gene are MDHEN and SYDVKM. Written as DNA, the CDR3 is TGTGCCAGCAGTTTAGGGGGCTCTGGAAACACCATATATTTT. It yields the protein CASSLGGSGNTIYF.

The chain couples TRBV6-5 to TRBJ1-1; TRBD1 matches 7 bases. Germline CDR1 is MNHEY and CDR2 is SVGAGI. Trimming cost V 6 bases and J 1 base; bases outside gene matches: 8. This CDR3 is built from 15 residues. This chain's CDR3 is CASRQRGQKNTEAFF. Written as DNA, the CDR3 is TGTGCCAGCAGGCAACGGGGACAGAAGAACACTGAAGCTTTCTTT.

This rearrangement joins TRBV5-6 to TRBJ2-1; 12 positions match TRBD2. The germline V gene encodes CDR1 SGHDT and CDR2 YYEEEE. After removal of 3 bases from V and 7 bases from J, the junction contained 2 bases not matched to a gene. The CDR3 contains 14 residues. The CDR3 spells CASSSSGGANEQFF. CDR3 bases: TGTGCCAGCAGCTCTAGCGGGGGGGCTAATGAGCAGTTCTTC.

The chain combines TRBV6-5 with TRBJ2-2; D is unclear. The CDR3 totals 13 residues. The germline V gene encodes CDR1 MNHEY and CDR2 SVGAGI. V shed 0 bases and J shed 8 bases, with 7 bases lying between them. CDR3 sequence: CASSYSPWGELFF. In nucleotides, the CDR3 is TGTGCCAGCAGTTACTCGCCTTGGGGGGAGCTGTTTTTT.

This clone was seen more than once but under ten times. The rearrangement links TRBV7-2 to TRBJ2-7, with D unclear. CDR3 length equals 12 residues. Germline V CDR1 and CDR2: SGHTA, FQGNSA. V was shortened by 3 bases and J by 2 bases, with 5 bases between the two germline ends. CDR3 nucleotides: TGTGCCAGCAGCTTGCAGGCCTACGAGCAGTACTTC. The encoded protein is CASSLQAYEQYF.

The rearrangement links TRBV29-1 to TRBJ2-3; 9 bases match TRBD1. V dropped 7 bases and J dropped 0; count of bases not matched to a gene: 5. CDR1 is SQVTM and CDR2 is ANQGSEA in the germline V gene. CDR3 length: 14 amino acids. CDR3 coding DNA: TGCAGCGCTCTGACAGGGGGGAGCACAGATACGCAGTATTTT. This codes for CSALTGGSTDTQYF.

This rearrangement joins TRBV5-6 to TRBJ1-1, with D uncertain. There are 12 residues in the CDR3. V was clipped by 0 bases and J by 7 bases, with 7 bases between them. The V gene's germline CDR1 is SGHDT and CDR2 YYEEEE. The CDR3 region is CASSLGWGEAFF. As DNA, the CDR3 is TGTGCCAGCAGCTTGGGTTGGGGTGAAGCTTTCTTT.

CDR3 sequence reads: CASSLPRAQPGEQYF. CDR3 sequence (DNA): TGTGCCAGCAGCCTCCCCCGGGCCCAGCCTGGCGAGCAGTACTTC. The chain combines TRBV7-9 with TRBJ2-7; D gene unclear. The germline V gene has CDR1 SEHNR and CDR2 FQNEAQ (reference sequence). The CDR3 has 15 residues. V shed 5 bases and J shed 6 bases, with 20 bases lying between them.

In its sample, this clone was seen once. This chain connects TRBV30 to TRBJ2-3; 11 bases fit TRBD2. CDR1 is GTSNPN and CDR2 is SVGIG in the germline V gene (reference sequence). J lost 5 bases, V lost 5 bases, and 9 bases had no gene match. The CDR3 has 15 residues. CDR3 sequence (DNA): TGTGCCTGGGGCCCCGGGCTAGCGGGAGGAGATACGCAGTATTTT. Translated, it gives CAWGPGLAGGDTQYF.